The clone carrying this T cell receptor beta chain was detected many times. Its target is unknown. These data belong to a study of neurological immune-mediated disorders. Study-wide results and caveats: The most TCR clonal expansion was seen in HTLV-1-associated myelopathy, and the least was seen in multiple sclerosis, which fell below healthy controls. Across subjects, no CDR3 amino acid sequence appeared in expanded clones of more than one subject, a finding that suggested private repertoires in all groups.

TCRdb reprocessed the 5' RACE reads via MiXCR and lists one record per CDR3 protein. The table shows around 66,000 distinct CDR3 sequences, with roughly 4.8% occurring only once. The receptor was derived from a woman in her 70s with multiple sclerosis. Sequenced material: PBMCs.

CDR3 coding DNA: TGCGCCAGCAGCCAAGATCGGGAGGCCGCCGGGGAGCTGTTTTTT. It translates to CASSQDREAAGELFF. The chain has TRBV4-1 and TRBJ2-2; TRBD2 aligns across 7 bases. The CDR3 extends over 15 amino acids. The germline gives CDR1 MGHRA, CDR2 YSYEKL. Germline trimming cut 0 bases from V and 6 bases from J; bases unmatched to any gene: 4.